Below, 13 T cell receptor beta chains from the same sample are listed, as sequenced in a study of blood T cell repertoires in COVID-19. Repertoires were generated with immunoSEQ multiplex PCR, while TCRdb's copy carries only in-frame clones and drops some. The sample lists about 96,000 clones; roughly 80% were seen once. The sequenced sample consisted of peripheral blood. The receptors derive from an older woman with acute or convalescent COVID-19.

This sequence joins TRBV3-1 (or the pseudogene TRBV3-2) and TRBJ2-4; TRBD1 might be the D (6 bases). The germline V gene has CDR1 LGHDT and CDR2 YNNKEL (reference sequence). V was pared by 5 bases and J by 0 bases, with 11 bases between. This CDR3 region has 15 residues. CDR3 loop: CASSDTGLAKNIQYF. The CDR3 bases are TGTGCCAGCAGCGATACAGGGCTAGCCAAAAACATTCAGTACTTC.

The chain uses TRBV6-5 and TRBJ2-3; 10 nucleotides match TRBD2. The CDR3 totals 14 residues. The ends lost 6 bases at V and 5 bases at J; junction bases unmatched: 5. The germline V gene has CDR1 MNHEY and CDR2 SVGAGI. CDR3 amino acids: CASSKRGGLDTQYF. The CDR3, as DNA: TGTGCCAGCAGCAAGCGGGGGGGCTTAGATACGCAGTATTTT.

This clone was detected a few times. The CDR3 region has the DNA TGCGCCAGCAGCCAAGGACAGACTGGATTCACCATATATTTT. Residues: CASSQGQTGFTIYF. V usage is TRBV4-1 and J usage is TRBJ1-3; possible D gene TRBD1, 5 bases. V lost 1 base and J lost 9, with 13 bases in between. CDR1 and CDR2 (germline): MGHRA, YSYEKL. The CDR3 contains 14 residues.

The gene calls are TRBV10-3 and TRBJ1-2; D is undetermined. The CDR3 sequence is 17 residues long. Trimming took off 10 bases at V and 8 bases at J, with 32 bases between the two ends. From germline, CDR1 is ENHRY and CDR2 SYGVKD. CDR3 region: CASAAVIFERGEVGYTF. The CDR3 DNA reads as TGTGCCAGCGCGGCGGTAATCTTCGAACGAGGAGAAGTGGGCTACACCTTC.

The J gene is TRBJ2-7, the V gene TRBV5-1; D remains unclear. Trimming cost V 0 bases and J 3 bases, with 7 bases left between them. The CDR3 consists of 13 residues. Germline V gene sequence: CDR1 SGHRS, CDR2 YFSETQ. The CDR3 region has the DNA TGCGCCAGCAGCTTGGAGCCGGTCTACGAGCAGTACTTC. This encodes CASSLEPVYEQYF.

The rearrangement links TRBV5-6 to TRBJ2-1, with D hard to call. Deletions cut 2 bases from V and 12 bases from J, with 12 bases between. The CDR3 contains 12 residues. The germline CDR1 and CDR2 sequences are SGHDT and YYEEEE. The CDR3 coding sequence is TGTGCCAGCAGCTTCGCGACTCCGCCGCAGTTCTTC. It encodes CASSFATPPQFF.

This clone was seen just once. V is TRBV5-4 and J is TRBJ1-5; D may be TRBD1 (6 bases). Germline CDR1 is SGHNT and CDR2 is YYREEE (reference sequence). V lost 1 base, J lost 5 bases, and 16 bases lay in between. This CDR3 comprises 16 residues. CDR3 coding DNA: TGTGCCAGCAGCTTGCAGGGATCAGGGGTGGATCAGCCCCAGCATTTT. Protein product: CASSLQGSGVDQPQHF. The variable domain in full, with the rest retrieved from reference TRBV5-4 and TRBJ1-5, is ETGVTQSPTHLIKTRGQQVTLRCSSQSGHNTVSWYQQALGQGPQFIFQYYREEENGRGNFPPRFSGLQFPNYSSELNVNALELDDSALYLCASSLQGSGVDQPQHFGDGTRLSIL.

This clone was detected once. This chain joins TRBV18 and TRBJ1-1; D may be TRBD1 (6 bases). V lost 5 bases to trimming and J lost 7 bases, with 11 bases between them. CDR3 length equals 12 residues. Germline CDR1 and CDR2: KGHSH and LQKENI. The CDR3 spells CASSAADSEAFF. In DNA form, the CDR3 reads TGTGCCAGCTCAGCGGCGGACAGTGAAGCTTTCTTT.

About this clone itself: The junction shows a germline mismatch at one end, possibly a read error. The chain joins TRBV7-7 to TRBJ2-2; TRBD2 is a possible D gene (6 bases). Germline V gene sequence: CDR1 SSHAT, CDR2 FNYEAQ (reference sequence). The length of the CDR3 is 16 residues. CDR3 sequence reads: CASSPASGADTGELFF. The CDR3 coding sequence is TGTGCTAGCAGCCCGGCCTCGGGAGCCGACACCGGGGAGCTGTTTTTT.

The gene calls are TRBV4-3 and TRBJ1-3; perhaps TRBD1 as D (5 bases). Germline lookup yields CDR1 LGHNA and CDR2 YSLEER. The germline V and J ends were trimmed by 0 bases and 2 bases, with 8 bases remaining between them. This CDR3 comprises 15 residues. CDR3 DNA: TGCGCCAGCAGCCAAGATCTAGGGGCTGGAAACACCATATATTTT. It specifies CASSQDLGAGNTIYF.

This chain uses TRBV6-5 with TRBJ1-5; no clear D. Germline-derived CDR1 and CDR2 are MNHEY and SVGAGI. The CDR3 spans 14 residues. Trimming left V 7 bases short and J 0 bases short, with 10 bases between. CDR3: CASKPNGSNQPQHF. CDR3 DNA sequence: TGTGCCAGCAAACCCAACGGTAGCAATCAGCCCCAGCATTTT.

This chain joins TRBV3-1 (or the pseudogene TRBV3-2) and TRBJ2-7; TRBD2 agrees at 8 bases. Germline assignment: CDR1 LGHDT and CDR2 YNNKEL (reference sequence). Unmatched junction bases numbered 7, after V lost 0 bases and J lost 0 bases. CDR3 size: 17 residues. CDR3 amino acids: CASSQDWAGGISYEQYF. The CDR3, as DNA: TGTGCCAGCAGCCAAGATTGGGCGGGGGGCATCTCCTACGAGCAGTACTTC.

The rearrangement joins TRBV6-5 to TRBJ1-1, with D perhaps TRBD1 (5 bases). Germline CDR1 is MNHEY and CDR2 is SVGAGI. This CDR3 has 16 amino acids. Trimming took 2 bases from V and 1 from J, leaving 14 bases between them. The CDR3 coding sequence is TGTGCCAGCAGTTACACACAACCAACAGGGAACACTGAAGCTTTCTTT. Translating gives CASSYTQPTGNTEAFF.